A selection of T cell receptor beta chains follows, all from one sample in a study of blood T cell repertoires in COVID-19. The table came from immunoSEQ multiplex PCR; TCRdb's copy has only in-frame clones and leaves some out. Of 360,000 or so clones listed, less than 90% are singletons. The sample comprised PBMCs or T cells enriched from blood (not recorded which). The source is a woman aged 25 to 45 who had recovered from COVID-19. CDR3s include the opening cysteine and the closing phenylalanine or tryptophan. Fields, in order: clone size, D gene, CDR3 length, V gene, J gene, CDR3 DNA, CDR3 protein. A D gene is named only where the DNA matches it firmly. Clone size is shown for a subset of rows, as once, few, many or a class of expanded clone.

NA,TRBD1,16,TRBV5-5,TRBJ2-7,TGTGCCAGCAGCTTGGCCGGTCAGGGGGCTTCCTACGAGCAGTACTTC,CASSLAGQGASYEQYF
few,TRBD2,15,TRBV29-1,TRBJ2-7,TGCAGCGTTTGGGCTAGCGGGGTGGGGTCCTACGAGCAGTACTTC,CSVWASGVGSYEQYF
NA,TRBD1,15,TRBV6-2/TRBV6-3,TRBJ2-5,TGTGCCAGCAGTCCGGGACAGGGGGCGAGAGAGACCCAGTACTTC,CASSPGQGARETQYF
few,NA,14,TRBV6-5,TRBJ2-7,TGTGCCAGCAGTTACTCAGGGGTTCGAAGCGAGCAGTACTTC,CASSYSGVRSEQYF
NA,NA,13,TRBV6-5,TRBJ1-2,TGTGCCAGCAGAGACTCCCCGGACTATGGCTACACCTTC,CASRDSPDYGYTF
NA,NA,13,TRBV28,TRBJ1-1,TGTGCCAGCAGTCCGCGGGAGATCACTGAAGCTTTCTTT,CASSPREITEAFF
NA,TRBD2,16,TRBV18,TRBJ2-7,TGTGCCAGCTCACGGGGGGGACTAGCGGGAGAATACGAGCAGTACTTC,CASSRGGLAGEYEQYF
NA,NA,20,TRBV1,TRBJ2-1,TGCACCAGCAGCCACCTCCCGGGGGAAACCGGGACAGGTAGCCTCAATGAGCAGTTCTTC,CTSSHLPGETGTGSLNEQFF
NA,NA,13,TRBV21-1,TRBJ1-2,TGTGCCAGCAGCAAAGAGGGGTACTATGGCTACACCTTC,CASSKEGYYGYTF
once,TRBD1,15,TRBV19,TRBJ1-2,TGTGCCAGTAGTCTATCCCGGGACAGCGCCTATGGCTACACCTTC,CASSLSRDSAYGYTF
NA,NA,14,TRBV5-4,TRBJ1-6,TGTGCCAGCAGCTTGGGGGGCGGGAGATCACCCCTCCACTTT,CASSLGGGRSPLHF
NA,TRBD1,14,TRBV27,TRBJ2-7,TGTGCCAGCAGTCCCGGGACAGGGTGGTACGAGCAGTACTTC,CASSPGTGWYEQYF
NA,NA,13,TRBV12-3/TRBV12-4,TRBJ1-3,TGTGCCAGCAGAGTAAACAGTGGAAACACCATATATTTT,CASRVNSGNTIYF
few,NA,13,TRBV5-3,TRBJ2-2,TGTGCCGGCCCGGGTGATAGAACCGGGGAGCTGTTTTTT,CAGPGDRTGELFF
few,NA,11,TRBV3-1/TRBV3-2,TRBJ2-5,TGTGCCAGCAGCCAAGACGTGACCCAGTACTTC,CASSQDVTQYF
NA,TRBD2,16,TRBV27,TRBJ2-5,TGTGCCAGTAAAGAGGCTAGCGGGCTACTCCAAGAGACCCAGTACTTC,CASKEASGLLQETQYF